This TCR beta chain appears in the sequencing data of a study of T cells after yellow fever vaccination. Study-level background: Preparing low-cell-number fractions relied on SMART-Seq v4 Ultra Low Input.

Germline V lookup: CDR1 SEHNR, CDR2 FQNEAQ (reference sequence). The CDR3 covers 16 residues. Trimming shortened V by 1 base and J by 4 bases, and 16 bases separated the two germline ends. This clonotype was seen a few times. Its antigen remains unidentified. A single record per CDR3 protein comes from TCRdb applying MiXCR to the 5' RACE reads. The table records 300,000 to 350,000 distinct CDR3 sequences, about 10% of them present only once. Study findings and constraints: It was the secondary response that reached its peak faster, day 5 versus 15, but it was weaker. Among all clonotypes, a small share was observed in both CD4 and CD8 compartments. Subsequent to the booster, the majority of primary-vaccination clones reappeared (less than 97% CD4, approximately 85% CD8).

The TCR originated in a man younger than 30 who received the YFV17D yellow fever vaccine. The chain carries TRBV7-9 and TRBJ1-1; maybe TRBD1 (5 bases). The specimen comprised CD4+ T cells sorted from PBMCs, sampled 45 days after the yellow fever booster vaccination. In DNA form, the CDR3 reads TGTGCCAGCAGCTTAGGCGGGGCTTTATCTATCACTGAAGCTTTCTTT. Translation gives CASSLGGALSITEAFF.